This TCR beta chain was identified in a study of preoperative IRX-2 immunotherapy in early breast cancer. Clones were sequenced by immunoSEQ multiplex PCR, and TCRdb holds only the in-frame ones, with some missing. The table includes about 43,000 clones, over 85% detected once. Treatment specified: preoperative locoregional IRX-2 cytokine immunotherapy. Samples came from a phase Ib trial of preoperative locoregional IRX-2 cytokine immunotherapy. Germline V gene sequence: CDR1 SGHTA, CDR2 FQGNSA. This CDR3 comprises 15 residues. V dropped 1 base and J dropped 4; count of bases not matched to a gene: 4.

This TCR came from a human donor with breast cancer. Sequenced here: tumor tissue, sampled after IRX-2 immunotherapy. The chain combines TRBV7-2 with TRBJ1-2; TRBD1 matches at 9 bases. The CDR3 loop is CASSLGLDRGYGYTF. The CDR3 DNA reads TGTGCCAGCAGCTTAGGATTGGACAGGGGCTATGGCTACACCTTC.